Each of the 27 T cell receptor beta chains below was sequenced from the same sample in a study of regulatory T cells in long-lasting Graves disease. Time point here: persistent/refractory GD, antithyroid drugs over 5 years with positive TRAb. From PBMCs, RNA was extracted and then used to make the TCR library. Construction of TCR beta libraries relied on iRepertoire HTBI primers and on Arm-PCR targeting CDR3 regions. TCRdb independently ran MiXCR on the multiplex PCR reads; one entry per CDR3 protein. The sample has 600,000 to 850,000 distinct CDR3 sequences; 25% to 30% are singletons. The sample in question was peripheral blood mononuclear cells (PBMCs), obtained when the disease was refractory, from a patient treated with antithyroid drugs. Every receptor here comes from a female donor with Graves disease.

This clonotype was seen repeatedly, ten times or more. V gene TRBV12-3 or TRBV12-4 combines with J gene TRBJ1-2; D possibly corresponds to TRBD1 (5 bases). The germline V and J ends were trimmed by 8 bases and 4 bases, with 14 bases remaining between them. CDR3 length: 13 residues. In nucleotides, the CDR3 is TGTGCCAGCTCATCTAGGAGGGGCTATGGCTACACCTTC. Protein: CASSSRRGYGYTF.

This clonotype was recorded many times. V gene TRBV29-1 combines with J gene TRBJ1-2, with TRBD1 matching over 7 bases. J was trimmed by 1 base and V by 5 bases; bases with no gene match: 10. Germline CDR1 and CDR2: SQVTM and ANQGSEA. The CDR3 sequence is 15 residues long. The CDR3 DNA follows: TGCAGCGTTTGGACAGGCTCCCCACTTAACTATGGCTACACCTTC. Translating gives CSVWTGSPLNYGYTF.

The chain joins TRBV29-1 to TRBJ1-2, with D unresolved. CDR3 length: 15 residues. V was cut by 3 bases and J by 4 bases, with 18 bases left in between. Germline CDR1 and CDR2: SQVTM and ANQGSEA. This CDR3 is CSVELAALMGYGYTF. The CDR3 DNA follows: TGCAGCGTTGAGTTGGCGGCCCTCATGGGCTATGGCTACACCTTC.

This chain connects TRBV30 to TRBJ1-1, with 7 bases matching TRBD1. V lost 5 bases, J lost 0 bases, and 3 bases stayed unmatched. The germline gives CDR1 GTSNPN, CDR2 SVGIG (reference sequence). The CDR3 sequence is 13 residues long. CDR3 region: CAWGQGVNTEAFF. CDR3 nucleotides: TGTGCCTGGGGGCAGGGGGTGAACACTGAAGCTTTCTTT.

The V gene is TRBV6-2 or TRBV6-3, the J gene TRBJ2-7; weak D call: TRBD2 (6 bases). V lost 2 bases to trimming and J lost 1 base, with 18 bases between them. The CDR3 is 17 residues long. Germline V CDR1 and CDR2: MNHEY, SVGEGT. CDR3 sequence reads: CASSYKGTFAQSYEQYF. In DNA, the CDR3 is TGTGCCAGCAGTTACAAAGGGACTTTCGCGCAATCCTACGAGCAGTACTTC.

CDR3 in DNA: TGTGCCAGCAGTTCCCTCTACAGGGAGTTCTACGAGCAGTACTTC. It translates to CASSSLYREFYEQYF. The J gene is TRBJ2-7, the V gene TRBV27, with D tentatively TRBD1 (6 bases). V lost 4 bases, J lost 3 bases, and 16 bases lay in between. This CDR3 region has 15 residues. Germline CDR1 reads MNHEY; CDR2 reads SMNVEV (reference sequence).

This clonotype came up many times. The chain joins TRBV11-2 to TRBJ1-1; tentatively, D is TRBD1 (5 bases). The CDR3 runs to 14 residues. Per the germline V gene, CDR1 is SGHAT and CDR2 is FQNNGV. Trimming took off 6 bases at V and 4 bases at J, with 15 bases between the two ends. In DNA form, the CDR3 reads TGTGCCAGCAGGTCGGGGCTTTACGGCACTGAAGCTTTCTTT. The encoded protein is CASRSGLYGTEAFF. The full variable domain, its missing parts supplied by reference TRBV11-2 and TRBJ1-1, is EAGVAQSPRYKIIEKRQSVAFWCNPISGHATLYWYQQILGQGPKLLIQFQNNGVVDDSQLPKDRFSAERLKGVDSTLKIQPAKLEDSAVYLCASRSGLYGTEAFFGQGTRLTVV.

The chain links TRBV12-3 or TRBV12-4 to TRBJ1-5; no firm D call. The CDR3 loop spans 15 amino acids. Trimming left V 3 bases short and J 0 bases short, with 9 bases between. The DNA of the CDR3 is TGTGCCAGCAGTTTGTCTGCCAATAGCAATCAGCCCCAGCATTTT. The encoded protein is CASSLSANSNQPQHF.

The chain links TRBV29-1 to TRBJ2-3; 9 bases line up with TRBD2. V dropped 6 bases and J dropped 2; count of bases not matched to a gene: 3. This CDR3 contains 13 residues. The germline gives CDR1 SQVTM, CDR2 ANQGSEA. The CDR3 loop is CSVPGLATDTQYF. CDR3 in DNA: TGCAGCGTGCCGGGACTAGCCACAGATACGCAGTATTTT.

The chain recombines TRBV27 with TRBJ1-5; weak D call: TRBD1 (5 bases). Germline loops: CDR1 MNHEY, CDR2 SMNVEV (reference sequence). V was trimmed by 6 bases and J by 6 bases, leaving 12 bases between them. The CDR3 length is 13 residues. This CDR3 reads CASRGQPIQPQHF. The CDR3 nucleotides are TGTGCCAGCAGGGGGCAGCCTATTCAGCCCCAGCATTTT.

The chain uses TRBV11-2 and TRBJ1-5, with D perhaps matching TRBD1 (6 bases). The CDR3 sequence is 14 residues long. The germline V gene has CDR1 SGHAT and CDR2 FQNNGV. V was shortened by 3 bases and J by 4 bases, with 10 bases between the two germline ends. The CDR3 DNA is TGTGCCAGCAGCTTCCGGACAGTTAATCAGCCCCAGCATTTT. Translating gives CASSFRTVNQPQHF.

This clonotype was counted a few times. It may be a read error: a sequence one base away is much more abundant. The chain combines TRBV12-3 or TRBV12-4 with TRBJ1-1; maybe TRBD1 (5 bases). The CDR3 runs 13 residues. CDR3: CAGSFLAGAEAFF. The CDR3, as DNA: TGTGCCGGCAGTTTTTTGGCGGGGGCTGAAGCTTTCTTT.

The chain couples TRBV12-3 or TRBV12-4 to TRBJ1-2; TRBD1 matches at 7 bases. With 3 bases clipped from V and 6 bases from J, the junction kept 7 bases outside the gene matches. The length of the CDR3 is 14 residues. The CDR3 nucleotides read TGTGCCAGCAGTTTGGTGGGACAGACGAATGGCTACACCTTC. This gives the protein CASSLVGQTNGYTF.

To note about this clonotype: Given a much more abundant clone one base away, this may be a read error. The V and J genes are TRBV28 and TRBJ1-5, with D unclear. Germline CDR1 MDHEN, CDR2 SYDVKM. The V end lost 10 bases, the J end lost 3 bases, and 16 bases lay between the germline ends. The CDR3 totals 14 residues. CDR3 in amino acids: CATDQRGYNQPQHF. In DNA, the CDR3 is TGTGCCACAGACCAGAGAGGCTACAATCAGCCCCAGCATTTT.

The gene calls are TRBV11-2 and TRBJ2-5; 7 nucleotides agree with TRBD2. The germline CDR1 and CDR2 sequences are SGHAT and FQNNGV. Germline trimming cut 5 bases from V and 0 bases from J; bases unmatched to any gene: 12. This CDR3 spans 17 amino acids. CDR3 amino acids: CASSHTWGGGYQETQYF. In nucleotides, the CDR3 is TGTGCCAGCAGCCATACGTGGGGGGGGGGGTACCAAGAGACCCAGTACTTC.

The sample holds many counts of this clonotype. V and J are TRBV28 and TRBJ1-5; 7 positions match TRBD1. J lost 3 bases, V lost 7 bases, and 15 bases had no gene match. The germline V gene encodes CDR1 MDHEN and CDR2 SYDVKM. This CDR3 contains 17 residues. The CDR3 bases are TGTGCCAGCACCCATGAAGCGGGACAGTCCGCCAATCAGCCCCAGCATTTT. Protein sequence: CASTHEAGQSANQPQHF.

The V and J genes are TRBV6-1 and TRBJ1-6, with a weak D call TRBD1 (5 bases). CDR3 length: 16 residues. The V end was cut by 6 bases, the J end by 8 bases, with 20 bases between. Looked up from germline, CDR1 is MNHNS and CDR2 is SASEGT. CDR3 nucleotide sequence: TGTGCCAGCAGCGACTTCCGGGACCTTCGGCATTCACCCCTCCACTTT. It is translated as CASSDFRDLRHSPLHF.

The chain's CDR3 is CASSPGAPSNYGYTF. The CDR3 DNA follows: TGTGCCAGCAGCCCTGGGGCACCCTCTAACTATGGCTACACCTTC. The chain has TRBV3-1 and TRBJ1-2; possible D gene TRBD1, 5 bases. The CDR3 covers 15 residues. The V gene lost 4 bases and the J gene lost 0 bases, with 12 bases spanning the gap. Germline values: CDR1 LGHDT, CDR2 YNNKEL (reference sequence).

This rearrangement joins TRBV12-3 or TRBV12-4 to TRBJ1-1, with a tentative D call TRBD1 (6 bases). Trimming cost V 3 bases and J 6 bases, with 14 bases left between them. The CDR3 runs to 14 residues. The CDR3 spells CASSFIPGGPEAFF. In DNA, the CDR3 is TGTGCCAGCAGTTTTATACCCGGGGGCCCTGAAGCTTTCTTT.

V and J are TRBV4-2 and TRBJ2-7; 7 bases line up with TRBD1. Trimming removed 4 bases from V and 5 bases from J; junction bases left unmatched: 14. There are 16 residues in the CDR3. Germline CDR1 is LGHNA and CDR2 is YNFKEQ. Here the CDR3 reads CASSPETGTEFHEQYF. DNA of the CDR3: TGTGCCAGCAGCCCCGAGACCGGGACAGAGTTCCACGAGCAGTACTTC.

This clonotype occurred a few times. The rearrangement uses TRBV12-3 or TRBV12-4 and TRBJ2-7; TRBD2 aligns across 12 bases. V was pared by 0 bases and J by 5 bases, with 5 bases of the junction left unmatched. The CDR3 runs 16 residues. The CDR3 DNA is TGTGCCAGCAGTTTAGCCTCTAGCGGGAGGGTCGACGAGCAGTACTTC. Its translation is CASSLASSGRVDEQYF.

This rearrangement joins TRBV12-3 or TRBV12-4 to TRBJ2-4; 8 bases agree with TRBD2. The CDR3 runs 12 residues. The V segment lost 2 bases and the J segment 16 bases; nucleotides outside the gene matches: 7. The CDR3 coding sequence is TGTGCCAGCAGTTTATCTTCGGGAGGGCCCTACTTC. It translates to CASSLSSGGPYF.

This clonotype was found many times. The chain carries TRBV6-5 and TRBJ1-2; D gene uncertain. The CDR3 spans 14 residues. V gave up 0 bases and J gave up 4 bases, with 9 bases separating them. The germline CDR1 and CDR2 sequences are MNHEY and SVGAGI. CDR3 in amino acids: CASSYSSSLYGYTF. DNA for the CDR3: TGTGCCAGCAGTTACTCGAGCAGTCTCTATGGCTACACCTTC.

This clonotype was observed a handful of times. This rearrangement joins TRBV6-2 or TRBV6-3 to TRBJ1-4; D perhaps matches TRBD1 (6 bases). The CDR3 is 17 amino acids. From germline, CDR1 is MNHEY and CDR2 SVGEGT. V lost 7 bases and J 0 bases, leaving 18 bases between the germline ends. In DNA, the CDR3 is TGTGCCAGCACCGAGACAGGCTTCTTCGCAACTAATGAAAAACTGTTTTTT. This translates into CASTETGFFATNEKLFF.

The CDR3 nucleotides read TGTGCCAGCAGCGCCACGGCAGGGGATGGCTACACCTTC. This gives the protein CASSATAGDGYTF. The chain is built from TRBV16 and TRBJ1-2; a weak D match, TRBD1 (6 bases). This CDR3 has 13 amino acids. V dropped 5 bases and J dropped 6 bases, with 13 bases sitting between them. Per the germline V gene, CDR1 is KGHSY and CDR2 is FQNENV.

The rearrangement joins TRBV9 to TRBJ1-6, with D possibly being TRBD1 (5 bases). V lost 4 bases and J lost 7, with 15 bases in between. The CDR3 is 15 residues long. Germline CDR1 and CDR2: SGDLS and YYNGEE. DNA of the CDR3: TGTGCCAGCAGCCCTCGGGACGCTGGGAATTCACCCCTCCACTTT. It yields the protein CASSPRDAGNSPLHF.

Turning to this clonotype: A much larger clone differs from this one at a single base, so this may be a read error. The chain uses TRBV12-3 or TRBV12-4 and TRBJ2-5; D remains unclear. CDR3 size: 13 residues. The V end lost 6 bases, the J end lost 1 base, and 9 bases lay between the germline ends. CDR3 DNA sequence: TGTGCCAGCAGGCCTTTCGGCCAAGAGACCCAGTACTTC. It translates to CASRPFGQETQYF.